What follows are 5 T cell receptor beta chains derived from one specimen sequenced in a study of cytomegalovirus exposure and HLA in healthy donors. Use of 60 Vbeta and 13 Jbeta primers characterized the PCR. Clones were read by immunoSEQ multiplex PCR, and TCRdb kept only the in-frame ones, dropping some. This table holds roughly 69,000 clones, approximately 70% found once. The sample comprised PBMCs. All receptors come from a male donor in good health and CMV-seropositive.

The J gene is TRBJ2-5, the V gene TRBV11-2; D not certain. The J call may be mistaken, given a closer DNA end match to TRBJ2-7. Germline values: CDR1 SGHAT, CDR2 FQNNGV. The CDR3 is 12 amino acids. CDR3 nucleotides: TGTGCCAGCAGCTACGTACCTAGCGAGCAGTACTTC. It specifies CASSYVPSEQYF.

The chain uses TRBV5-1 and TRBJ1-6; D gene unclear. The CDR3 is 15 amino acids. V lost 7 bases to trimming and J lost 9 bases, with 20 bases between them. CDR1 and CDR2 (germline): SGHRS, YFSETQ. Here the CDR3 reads CASREGSGRGSPLHF. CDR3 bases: TGCGCCAGCCGTGAGGGCTCTGGGAGAGGTTCACCCCTCCACTTT.

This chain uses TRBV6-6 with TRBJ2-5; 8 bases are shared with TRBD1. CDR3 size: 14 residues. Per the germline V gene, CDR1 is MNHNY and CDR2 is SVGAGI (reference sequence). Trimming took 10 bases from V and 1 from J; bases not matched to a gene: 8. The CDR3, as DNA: TGTGCCACCAAAACAGGGGGAGGCCAAGAGACCCAGTACTTC. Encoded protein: CATKTGGGQETQYF.

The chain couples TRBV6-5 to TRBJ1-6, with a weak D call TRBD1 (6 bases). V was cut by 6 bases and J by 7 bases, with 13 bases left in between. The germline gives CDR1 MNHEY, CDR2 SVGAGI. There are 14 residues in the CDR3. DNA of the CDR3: TGTGCCAGCAGCACCCAGGGGAGCAATTCACCCCTCCACTTT. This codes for CASSTQGSNSPLHF.

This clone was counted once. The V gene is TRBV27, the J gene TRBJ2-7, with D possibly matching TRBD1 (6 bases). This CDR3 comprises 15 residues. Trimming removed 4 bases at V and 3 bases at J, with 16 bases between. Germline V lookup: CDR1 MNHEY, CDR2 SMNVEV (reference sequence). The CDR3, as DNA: TGTGCCAGCAGTTCCCTATTGGGGGCCAACTACGAGCAGTACTTC. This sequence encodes CASSSLLGANYEQYF.